Presented here are 8 T cell receptor beta chains from one specimen sequenced in a study of T cells in Graves' hyperthyroidism and ophthalmopathy. TCR beta CDR3 regions were amplified from RNA transcripts. HTBI primers drove first-round RT-PCR of the TCR CDR3. TCRdb called the multiplex PCR reads again in MiXCR, with one record for every CDR3 protein. The data contain 800,000 or so distinct CDR3 sequences, 38% of them singletons. Sequencing was done on a sample of blood. These receptors were collected from a man aged 18 to 30 with Graves' hyperthyroidism.

This clonotype has just a few counts. The CDR3 nucleotides are TGTGCCAGCAGCTCTAGCGGGAGGACCGGGGAGCTGTTTTTT. The encoded protein is CASSSSGRTGELFF. The chain combines TRBV7-9 with TRBJ2-2; 11 positions match TRBD2. CDR1 and CDR2 from the germline V gene are SEHNR and FQNEAQ (reference sequence). The ends lost 4 bases at V and 5 bases at J; junction bases unmatched: 0. The CDR3 contains 14 residues.

This clonotype was recorded only once. The V and J genes are TRBV6-5 and TRBJ2-2; no firm D call. Germline V gene sequence: CDR1 MNHEY, CDR2 SVGAGI. There are 15 residues in the CDR3. V was trimmed by 5 bases and J by 4 bases, leaving 14 bases between them. The CDR3 region has the DNA TGTGCCAGCAGTCTAGTCCGTTCGGGCACCGGGGAGCTGTTTTTT. Amino acid sequence: CASSLVRSGTGELFF.

The V call is TRBV2, the J call TRBJ2-7; TRBD2 aligns across 7 bases. Germline V gene lookup returns CDR1 SNHLY and CDR2 FYNNEI. Trimming removed 5 bases from V and 4 bases from J; junction bases left unmatched: 8. This CDR3 contains 14 residues. The chain's CDR3 is CASSKGLAEYEQYF. The CDR3 DNA follows: TGTGCCAGCAGTAAAGGGCTAGCGGAGTACGAGCAGTACTTC. Full variable domain (rest looked up from reference TRBV2 and TRBJ2-7): EPEVTQTPSHQVTQMGQEVILRCVPISNHLYFYWYRQILGQKVEFLVSFYNNEISEKSEIFDDQFSVERPDGSNFTLKIRSTKLEDSAMYFCASSKGLAEYEQYFGPGTRLTVT.

The V gene is TRBV7-3, the J gene TRBJ2-3, with no clear D. This CDR3 spans 13 amino acids. V was trimmed by 5 bases and J by 6 bases, leaving 12 bases between them. The V gene's germline CDR1 is SGHTA and CDR2 FQGTGA. CDR3 sequence (DNA): TGTGCCAGCAGCCCTGACTTGCTTGATACGCAGTATTTT. It is translated as CASSPDLLDTQYF.

The CDR3 reads CASSQLSLAGGVTGELFF. The CDR3 region has the DNA TGTGCCAGCAGCCAATTAAGCCTGGCGGGCGGTGTAACCGGGGAGCTGTTTTTT. The J gene is TRBJ2-2, the V gene TRBV2; a weak D match, TRBD2 (5 bases). The length of the CDR3 is 18 residues. Trimming cost V 6 bases and J 5 bases, with 25 bases left between them. CDR1 is SNHLY, CDR2 FYNNEI, per germline.

The genes are TRBV7-9 and TRBJ2-7; 7 bases are shared with TRBD2. In germline, CDR1 is SEHNR, CDR2 FQNEAQ (reference sequence). V lost 6 bases, J lost 6 bases, and 11 bases stayed unmatched. The CDR3 length is 14 residues. The CDR3: CASSLLGLDSEQYF. CDR3 nucleotide sequence: TGTGCCAGCAGTTTACTAGGACTAGACTCCGAGCAGTACTTC.

This clonotype was detected a few times. The chain couples TRBV6-5 to TRBJ2-5; D is possibly TRBD2 (5 bases). The germline gives CDR1 MNHEY, CDR2 SVGAGI. The CDR3 is 11 amino acids. V lost 7 bases, J lost 7 bases, and 10 bases lay in between. CDR3 coding DNA: TGTGCCAGCACCTCCGGAGGGACCCAGTACTTC. Its protein product is CASTSGGTQYF.

Only a few counts were recorded for this clonotype. The J gene is TRBJ2-5, the V gene TRBV11-1; TRBD2 matches 9 bases. After removal of 4 bases from V and 2 bases from J, the junction contained 8 bases not matched to a gene. Germline CDR1 is SGHAT and CDR2 is FQDESV (reference sequence). This CDR3 comprises 16 residues. The CDR3 region is CASSSLGLASQETQYF. In DNA form, the CDR3 reads TGTGCCAGCAGCTCCCTGGGACTAGCCTCTCAAGAGACCCAGTACTTC.